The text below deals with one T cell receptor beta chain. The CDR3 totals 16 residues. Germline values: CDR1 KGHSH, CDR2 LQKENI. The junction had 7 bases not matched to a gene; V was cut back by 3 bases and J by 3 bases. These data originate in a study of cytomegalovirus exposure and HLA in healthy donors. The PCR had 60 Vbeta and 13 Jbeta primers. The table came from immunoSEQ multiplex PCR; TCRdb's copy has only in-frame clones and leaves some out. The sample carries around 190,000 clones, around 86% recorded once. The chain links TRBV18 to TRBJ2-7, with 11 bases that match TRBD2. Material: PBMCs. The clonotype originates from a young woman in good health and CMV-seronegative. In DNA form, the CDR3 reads TGTGCCAGCTCACCTAAGGGAACTAGCGGGGGCTACGAGCAGTACTTC. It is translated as CASSPKGTSGGYEQYF.